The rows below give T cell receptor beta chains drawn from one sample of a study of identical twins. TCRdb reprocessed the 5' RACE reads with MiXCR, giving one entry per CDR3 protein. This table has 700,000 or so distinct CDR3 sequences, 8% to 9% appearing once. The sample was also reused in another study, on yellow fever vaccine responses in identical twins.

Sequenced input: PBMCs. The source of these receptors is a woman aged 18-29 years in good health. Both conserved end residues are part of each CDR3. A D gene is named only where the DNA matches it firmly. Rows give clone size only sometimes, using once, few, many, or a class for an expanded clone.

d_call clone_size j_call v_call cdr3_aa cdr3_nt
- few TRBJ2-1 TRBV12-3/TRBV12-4 CASSLRPDSEQFF TGTGCCAGCAGTTTACGGCCAGATAGTGAGCAGTTCTTC
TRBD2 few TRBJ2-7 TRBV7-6 CASSPGLAGGPSYEQYF TGTGCCAGCAGCCCGGGACTAGCGGGAGGGCCATCCTACGAGCAGTACTTC
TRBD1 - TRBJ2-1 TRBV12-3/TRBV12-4 CASRQQGNEQFF TGTGCCAGCAGACAACAGGGGAATGAGCAGTTCTTC
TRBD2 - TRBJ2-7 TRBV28 CASIASGGSYEQYF TGTGCCAGCATAGCTAGCGGGGGCTCCTACGAGCAGTACTTC
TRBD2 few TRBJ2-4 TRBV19 CASSISGASGSVAKNIQYF TGTGCCAGTAGTATCTCCGGGGCTAGCGGGAGTGTGGCCAAAAACATTCAGTACTTC
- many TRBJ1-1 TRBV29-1 CSVVSTEAFF TGCAGCGTTGTAAGCACTGAAGCTTTCTTT
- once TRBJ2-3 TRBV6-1 CASSEDRVLGDTQYF TGTGCCAGCAGTGAGGACCGGGTACTCGGAGATACGCAGTATTTT
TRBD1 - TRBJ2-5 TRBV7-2 CASNLWDREETQYF TGTGCCAGCAACTTATGGGACAGGGAAGAGACCCAGTACTTC
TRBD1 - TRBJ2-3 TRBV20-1 CRPTGDGTDTQYF TGCAGACCAACAGGGGACGGCACAGATACGCAGTATTTT
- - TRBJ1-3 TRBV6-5 CASRSQGAGNTIYF TGTGCCAGCCGTTCTCAAGGGGCTGGAAACACCATATATTTT
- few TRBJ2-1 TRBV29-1 CSVEGAGQDYNEQFF TGCAGCGTTGAAGGAGCGGGACAGGACTACAATGAGCAGTTCTTC
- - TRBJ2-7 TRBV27 CASSLDWQYEQYF TGTGCCAGCAGTTTAGACTGGCAATACGAGCAGTACTTC
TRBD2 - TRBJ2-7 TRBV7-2 CASSPLKRGLSYEQYF TGTGCCAGCAGCCCGCTTAAGCGGGGCCTCTCCTACGAGCAGTACTTC
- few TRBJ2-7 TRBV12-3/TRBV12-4 CASSFSQYEQYF TGTGCCAGCAGTTTTTCACAGTACGAGCAGTACTTC
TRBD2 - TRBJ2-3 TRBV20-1 CSAVSGGATDTQYF TGCAGTGCTGTTAGCGGGGGGGCAACAGATACGCAGTATTTT
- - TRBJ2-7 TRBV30 CAWGQSYEQYF TGTGCCTGGGGACAGTCCTACGAGCAGTACTTC
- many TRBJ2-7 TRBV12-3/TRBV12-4 CASSPTSHEQYF TGTGCCAGCAGTCCGACTAGTCACGAGCAGTACTTC
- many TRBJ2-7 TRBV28 CASSLEGLGPYEQYF TGTGCCAGCAGTTTAGAGGGTCTGGGCCCCTACGAGCAGTACTTC
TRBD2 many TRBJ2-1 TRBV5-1 CASSLAAAGGHNEQFF TGCGCCAGCAGCTTGGCCGCAGCGGGAGGACACAATGAGCAGTTCTTC
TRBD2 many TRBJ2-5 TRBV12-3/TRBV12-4 CASSLEASGETQYF TGTGCCAGCAGTTTAGAGGCTAGCGGAGAGACCCAGTACTTC
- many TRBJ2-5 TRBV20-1 CSARDVRRGGETQYF TGCAGTGCTAGAGATGTACGGAGAGGTGGTGAGACCCAGTACTTC
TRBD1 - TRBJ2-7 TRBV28 CASSLGDSPSYEQYF TGTGCCAGCAGTTTGGGGGACAGTCCCTCCTACGAGCAGTACTTC